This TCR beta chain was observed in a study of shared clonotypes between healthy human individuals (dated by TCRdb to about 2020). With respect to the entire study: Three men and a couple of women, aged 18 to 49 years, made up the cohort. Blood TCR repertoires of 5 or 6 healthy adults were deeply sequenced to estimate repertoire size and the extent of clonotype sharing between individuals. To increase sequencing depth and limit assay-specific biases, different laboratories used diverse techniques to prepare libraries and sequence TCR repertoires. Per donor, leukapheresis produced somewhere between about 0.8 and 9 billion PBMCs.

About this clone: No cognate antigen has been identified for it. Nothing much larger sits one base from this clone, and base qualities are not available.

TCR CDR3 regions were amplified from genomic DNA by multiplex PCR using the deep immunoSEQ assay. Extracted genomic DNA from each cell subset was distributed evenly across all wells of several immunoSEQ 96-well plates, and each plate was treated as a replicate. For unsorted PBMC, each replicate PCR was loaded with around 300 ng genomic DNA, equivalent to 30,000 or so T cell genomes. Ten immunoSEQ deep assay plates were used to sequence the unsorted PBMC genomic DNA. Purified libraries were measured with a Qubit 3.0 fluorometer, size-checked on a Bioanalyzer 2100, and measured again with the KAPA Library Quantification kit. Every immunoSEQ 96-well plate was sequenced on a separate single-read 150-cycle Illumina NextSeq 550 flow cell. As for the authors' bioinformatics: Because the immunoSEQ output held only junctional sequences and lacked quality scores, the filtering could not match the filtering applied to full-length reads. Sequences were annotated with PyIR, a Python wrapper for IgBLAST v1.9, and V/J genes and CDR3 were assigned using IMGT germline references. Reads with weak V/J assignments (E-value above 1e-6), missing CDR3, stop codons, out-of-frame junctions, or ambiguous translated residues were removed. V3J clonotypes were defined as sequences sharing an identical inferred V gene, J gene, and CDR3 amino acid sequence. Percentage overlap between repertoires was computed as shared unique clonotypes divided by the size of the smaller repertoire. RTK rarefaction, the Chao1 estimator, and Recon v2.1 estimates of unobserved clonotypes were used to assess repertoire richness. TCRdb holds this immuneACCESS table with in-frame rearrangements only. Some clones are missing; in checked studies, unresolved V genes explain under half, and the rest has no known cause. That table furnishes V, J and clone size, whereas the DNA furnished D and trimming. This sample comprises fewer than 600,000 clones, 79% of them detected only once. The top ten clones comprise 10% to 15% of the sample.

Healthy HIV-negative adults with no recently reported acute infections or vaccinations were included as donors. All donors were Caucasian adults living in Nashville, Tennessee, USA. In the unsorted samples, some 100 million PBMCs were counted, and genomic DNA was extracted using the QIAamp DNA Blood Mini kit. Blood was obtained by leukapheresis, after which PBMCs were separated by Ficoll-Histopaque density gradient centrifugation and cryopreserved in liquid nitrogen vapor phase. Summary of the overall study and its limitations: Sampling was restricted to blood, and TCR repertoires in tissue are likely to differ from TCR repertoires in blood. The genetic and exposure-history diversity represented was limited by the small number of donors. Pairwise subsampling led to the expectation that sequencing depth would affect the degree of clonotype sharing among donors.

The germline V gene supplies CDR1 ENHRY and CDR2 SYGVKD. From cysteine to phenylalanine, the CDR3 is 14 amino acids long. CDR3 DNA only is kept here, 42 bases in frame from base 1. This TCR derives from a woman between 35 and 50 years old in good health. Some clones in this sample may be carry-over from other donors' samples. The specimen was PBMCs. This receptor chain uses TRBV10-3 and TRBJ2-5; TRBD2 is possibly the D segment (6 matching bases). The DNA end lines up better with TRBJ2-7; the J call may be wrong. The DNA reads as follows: TGTGCCATCAGTAGGGGAGGCCCGTTGGGCGAGCAGTACTTC. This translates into CAISRGGPLGEQYF.